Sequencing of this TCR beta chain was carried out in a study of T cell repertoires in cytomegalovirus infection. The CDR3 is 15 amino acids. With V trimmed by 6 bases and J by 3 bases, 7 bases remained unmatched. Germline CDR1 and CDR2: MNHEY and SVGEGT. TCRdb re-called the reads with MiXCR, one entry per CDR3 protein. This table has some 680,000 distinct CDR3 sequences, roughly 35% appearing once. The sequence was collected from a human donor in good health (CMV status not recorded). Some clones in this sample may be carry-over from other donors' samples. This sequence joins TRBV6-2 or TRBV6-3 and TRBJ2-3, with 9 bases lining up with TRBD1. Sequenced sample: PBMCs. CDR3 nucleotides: TGTGCCAGCAGAAACCGGGACAGGGCGACAGATACGCAGTATTTT. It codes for CASRNRDRATDTQYF.